Listed below are T cell receptor beta chains from one sample, sequenced in a study of breast tumors, draining lymph nodes, adjacent tissues. Each CDR3 protein gets one entry after TCRdb re-called the multiplex PCR reads with MiXCR. The sample shows under 150,000 distinct CDR3 sequences, around 24% of them seen only once. Sequencing was performed on axillary lymph node tissue. The receptors shown here come from a female donor with breast cancer. Some clones in this sample may be carry-over from other donors' samples. Both conserved end residues are part of each CDR3. Each record gives: J gene, clone size, D gene, V gene, CDR3 DNA, CDR3 protein. The D gene is left open where the match is weak. Some rows have no size entry. The others give once, few or many, or a class for an expanded clone.

J gene: TRBJ2-5
clone size: many
D gene: .
V gene: TRBV30
CDR3 DNA: TGTGCCTCAGGGGGGCGGGAGACCCAGTACTTC
CDR3 protein: CASGGRETQYF

J gene: TRBJ2-3
clone size: many
D gene: .
V gene: TRBV11-3
CDR3 DNA: TGTGCCAGCAGCGTGACGCCCCGAGCGTCCACAGATACGCAGTATTTT
CDR3 protein: CASSVTPRASTDTQYF

J gene: TRBJ2-5
clone size: many
D gene: TRBD1
V gene: TRBV20-1
CDR3 DNA: TGCAGTGCTAGATCGAGGGGGCGTGGGACCCAGTACTTC
CDR3 protein: CSARSRGRGTQYF

J gene: TRBJ2-1
clone size: many
D gene: .
V gene: TRBV9
CDR3 DNA: TGTGCCAGCAGCGCGAGTATTTACAATGAGCAGTTCTTC
CDR3 protein: CASSASIYNEQFF

J gene: TRBJ2-3
clone size: many
D gene: TRBD2
V gene: TRBV19
CDR3 DNA: TGTGCCAGTAGACCGGGACTAGCGGGAGGGCAAAGCACAGATACGCAGTATTTT
CDR3 protein: CASRPGLAGGQSTDTQYF

J gene: TRBJ2-1
clone size: many
D gene: TRBD2
V gene: TRBV12-3/TRBV12-4
CDR3 DNA: TGTGCCAGCAGCTTGGGGGGACTAGCGTACAATGAGCAGTTCTTC
CDR3 protein: CASSLGGLAYNEQFF

J gene: TRBJ2-2
clone size: .
D gene: .
V gene: TRBV6-1
CDR3 DNA: TGTGCCAGCATTAAAGTGTCCCGGGGGACCGGGGAGCTGTTTTTT
CDR3 protein: CASIKVSRGTGELFF

J gene: TRBJ2-7
clone size: many
D gene: .
V gene: TRBV7-8
CDR3 DNA: TGTGCCAGCAGCTTAGAGGGCAGGGCTACCTTCTACGAGCAGTACTTC
CDR3 protein: CASSLEGRATFYEQYF

J gene: TRBJ2-7
clone size: many
D gene: .
V gene: TRBV12-3/TRBV12-4
CDR3 DNA: TGTGCCAGCAGTTCCCCCACGCAGGGTATCTACGAGCAGTACTTC
CDR3 protein: CASSSPTQGIYEQYF

J gene: TRBJ2-1
clone size: many
D gene: .
V gene: TRBV9
CDR3 DNA: TGTGCCAGCAGCGTAGGGGTGGTAGCGGCCTACAATGAGCAGTTCTTC
CDR3 protein: CASSVGVVAAYNEQFF

J gene: TRBJ2-7
clone size: many
D gene: .
V gene: TRBV6-1
CDR3 DNA: TGTGCCAGCAGCACTCCTAGGGGGGACGAGCAGTACTTC
CDR3 protein: CASSTPRGDEQYF

J gene: TRBJ2-1
clone size: many
D gene: TRBD2
V gene: TRBV4-1
CDR3 DNA: TGCGCCAGCAGCCAAGATAGGATAGCGGGAGGGCGTACGACGAGCTCCTACAATGAGCAGTTCTTC
CDR3 protein: CASSQDRIAGGRTTSSYNEQFF

J gene: TRBJ2-3
clone size: many
D gene: TRBD2
V gene: TRBV19
CDR3 DNA: TGTGCCAGTAGTACGGGACTAGCGGGAGGGCCGGCTACGCAGTATTTT
CDR3 protein: CASSTGLAGGPATQYF

J gene: TRBJ1-5
clone size: many
D gene: .
V gene: TRBV20-1
CDR3 DNA: TGCAGTGCTAGACCGGGAGGGGTGGACAATCAGCCCCAGCATTTT
CDR3 protein: CSARPGGVDNQPQHF

J gene: TRBJ1-4
clone size: many
D gene: TRBD1
V gene: TRBV12-3/TRBV12-4
CDR3 DNA: TGTGCCAGCAGCCGACAGGGGGCAAGGGAAAAACTGTTTTTT
CDR3 protein: CASSRQGAREKLFF

J gene: TRBJ1-4
clone size: many
D gene: .
V gene: TRBV9
CDR3 DNA: TGTGCCAGCAGTCCAGGACCAGGGGCTTATGAAAAACTGTTTTTT
CDR3 protein: CASSPGPGAYEKLFF

J gene: TRBJ2-1
clone size: many
D gene: TRBD2
V gene: TRBV9
CDR3 DNA: TGTGCCAGCAGTCTCGGACTAGCGGGAGGGAGATACAATGAGCAGTTCTTC
CDR3 protein: CASSLGLAGGRYNEQFF

J gene: TRBJ2-7
clone size: .
D gene: .
V gene: TRBV20-1
CDR3 DNA: TGCAGTACTAGAGATGCGACCGGCTCCGCCTACGAGCAGTACTTC
CDR3 protein: CSTRDATGSAYEQYF

J gene: TRBJ2-3
clone size: many
D gene: TRBD2
V gene: TRBV29-1
CDR3 DNA: TGCAGCGTTGAACGTAGCGGGACAGATACGCAGTATTTT
CDR3 protein: CSVERSGTDTQYF

J gene: TRBJ1-4
clone size: many
D gene: TRBD1
V gene: TRBV5-5
CDR3 DNA: TGTGCCAGCAGCTTTGCTGGGGACAGGGTTAAGGAAAAACTGTTTTTT
CDR3 protein: CASSFAGDRVKEKLFF

J gene: TRBJ2-1
clone size: many
D gene: .
V gene: TRBV5-1
CDR3 DNA: TGCGCCAGCAGCTTGAGGGTCGGAGAGTCCTACAATGAGCAGTTCTTC
CDR3 protein: CASSLRVGESYNEQFF

J gene: TRBJ2-7
clone size: many
D gene: TRBD1
V gene: TRBV5-6
CDR3 DNA: TGTGCCAGCAGCCCCGGGACAGGCTTGGGGGAGCAGTACTTC
CDR3 protein: CASSPGTGLGEQYF